This T cell receptor (beta chain) was found in a study of shared clonotypes between healthy human individuals. Study-level background: CD8 memory received one plate per donor, CD8 naive two, CD4 memory three and CD4 naive three.

Looked up from germline, CDR1 is KGHSH and CDR2 is LQKENI. V was cut by 3 bases and J by 5 bases, with 16 bases left in between. This CDR3 has 15 amino acids. Clones were read by immunoSEQ multiplex PCR, and TCRdb kept only the in-frame ones, dropping some. This table has approximately 2.4 million clones, about 94% appearing once. This sequence joins TRBV18 and TRBJ1-1, with D perhaps TRBD1 (6 bases). The sample was naive CD4+ T cells sorted from blood. Subset: CD45RA+ positively selected. This clonotype was obtained from a man aged 18 to 35 in good health. CDR3 bases: TGTGCCAGCTCACCCAGGGGTCCGTCGTTAACTGAAGCTTTCTTT. The encoded protein is CASSPRGPSLTEAFF.